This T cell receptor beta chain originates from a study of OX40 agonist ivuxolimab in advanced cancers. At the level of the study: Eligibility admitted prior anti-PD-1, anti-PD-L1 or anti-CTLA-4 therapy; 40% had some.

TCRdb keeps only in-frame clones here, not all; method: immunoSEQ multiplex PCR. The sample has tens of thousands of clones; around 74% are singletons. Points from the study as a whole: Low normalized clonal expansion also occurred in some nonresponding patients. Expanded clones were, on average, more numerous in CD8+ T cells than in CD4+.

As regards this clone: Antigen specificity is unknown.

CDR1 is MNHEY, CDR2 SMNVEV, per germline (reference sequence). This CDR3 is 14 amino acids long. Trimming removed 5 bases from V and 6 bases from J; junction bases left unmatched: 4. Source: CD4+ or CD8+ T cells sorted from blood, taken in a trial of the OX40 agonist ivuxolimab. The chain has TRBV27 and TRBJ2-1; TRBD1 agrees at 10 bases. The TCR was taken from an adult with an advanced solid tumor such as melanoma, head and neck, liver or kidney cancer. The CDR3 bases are TGTGCCAGCAGTGCATGGACAGGGGGCAATGAGCAGTTCTTC. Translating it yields CASSAWTGGNEQFF.